Listed below are T cell receptor beta chains from one sample, sequenced in a study of blood T cell repertoires in COVID-19. Using immunoSEQ multiplex PCR, the repertoire was profiled, and TCRdb retains in-frame clones only, with some absent. The profile shows 200,000 or so clones, roughly 84% of them singletons. The sequenced sample was peripheral blood. The source of these receptors is a woman aged 55-75 years who had recovered from COVID-19. Both conserved end residues are part of each CDR3. Fields, in order: D gene, clone size, J gene, V gene, CDR3 protein, CDR3 DNA. The D gene is left open where the match is weak. Expanded clones are given a class, and other clones once, few, many or no size at all.

>.|.|TRBJ2-3|TRBV5-1
CASSLQGTDTQYF
TGCGCCAGCAGCCTTCAGGGGACAGATACGCAGTATTTT
>.|.|TRBJ2-1|TRBV24-1
CATSASGDNEQFF
TGTGCCACCAGTGCCTCCGGGGACAATGAGCAGTTCTTC
>.|.|TRBJ1-2|TRBV7-2
CASSLAPRANYGYTF
TGTGCCAGCAGCTTAGCCCCCAGGGCAAACTATGGCTACACCTTC
>TRBD1|.|TRBJ1-5|TRBV19
CASSPPGTGGLGPQHF
TGTGCCAGTAGTCCGCCCGGGACAGGGGGCCTTGGTCCCCAGCATTTT
>TRBD1|.|TRBJ1-6|TRBV27
CASSLVGTGDLYSPLHF
TGTGCCAGCAGTTTAGTAGGGACAGGGGACCTGTATTCACCCCTCCACTTT
>.|once|TRBJ1-5|TRBV19
CASIGQPNQPQHF
TGTGCCAGCATTGGACAGCCTAATCAGCCCCAGCATTTT
>.|.|TRBJ2-2|TRBV18
CASSWTANTGELFF
TGTGCCAGCTCCTGGACAGCGAACACCGGGGAGCTGTTTTTT
>TRBD2|many|TRBJ2-5|TRBV19
CASSFSGGETQYF
TGTGCCAGTAGTTTTAGCGGGGGGGAGACCCAGTACTTC
>.|.|TRBJ1-2|TRBV7-3
CASSLQGNYGYTF
TGTGCCAGCAGCTTACAGGGGAACTATGGCTACACCTTC
>.|.|TRBJ2-5|TRBV12-3/TRBV12-4
CASSSGTQYF
TGTGCCAGCAGTTCGGGGACCCAGTACTTC
>TRBD1|.|TRBJ1-2|TRBV6-5
CASSSQGWPTNGYTF
TGTGCCAGCAGTTCACAGGGGTGGCCCACTAATGGCTACACCTTC
>.|.|TRBJ2-1|TRBV30
CAWSLQGLSSYNEQFF
TGTGCCTGGAGTTTGCAGGGGCTGAGCTCCTACAATGAGCAGTTCTTC
>.|.|TRBJ1-5|TRBV7-8
CASSPTPHSNQPQHF
TGTGCCAGCAGCCCGACTCCTCATAGCAATCAGCCCCAGCATTTT
>TRBD2|.|TRBJ2-1|TRBV25-1
CASSGVGREGSNEQFF
TGTGCCAGCAGTGGCGTGGGCCGGGAGGGATCCAATGAGCAGTTCTTC